These 5 T cell receptor beta chains came from one sample sequenced in a study of cytomegalovirus exposure and HLA in healthy donors. Only in-frame clones appear in the TCRdb table, and some are missing; sequencing was by immunoSEQ multiplex PCR. The sample comprises tens of thousands of clones, approximately 90% of which are singletons, and around 4% rests with the top ten. The sample consisted of PBMCs. The receptors come from a woman between 18 and 30 years old in good health and CMV-seropositive.

J is TRBJ1-3 and V is TRBV28; tentative D call: TRBD1 (5 bases). The CDR3 contains 14 residues. V was pared by 8 bases and J by 1 base, with 12 bases between. Germline CDR1 reads MDHEN; CDR2 reads SYDVKM. This CDR3 is CASGGVGSGNTIYF. The CDR3, as DNA: TGTGCCAGCGGAGGGGTGGGTTCTGGAAACACCATATATTTT.

The V gene is TRBV28, the J gene TRBJ1-5; D ambiguous. The CDR3 spans 11 residues. The germline V and J ends were trimmed by 4 bases and 6 bases, with 4 bases remaining between them. Germline values: CDR1 MDHEN, CDR2 SYDVKM. CDR3 sequence: CASSSGQPQHF. The CDR3 bases are TGTGCCAGCAGTTCAGGTCAGCCCCAGCATTTT. The whole variable domain, filled in from reference TRBV28 and TRBJ1-5, reads DVKVTQSSRYLVKRTGEKVFLECVQDMDHENMFWYRQDPGLGLRLIYFSYDVKMKEKGDIPEGYSVSREKKERFSLILESASTNQTSMYLCASSSGQPQHFGDGTRLSIL.

The chain recombines TRBV5-5 with TRBJ2-1; 8 bases agree with TRBD2. Germline V gives CDR1 SGHKS, CDR2 YYEKEE (reference sequence). The junction had 7 bases not matched to a gene; V was cut back by 5 bases and J by 0 bases. CDR3 length: 16 amino acids. CDR3 sequence: CASSTGLVTSYNEQFF. CDR3 coding DNA: TGTGCCAGCAGTACGGGACTAGTGACCTCCTACAATGAGCAGTTCTTC.

The CDR3 nucleotides read TGTGCCAGCAGCGTTGCGGGGGCCGACTCCTACGAGCAGTACTTC. Its translation: CASSVAGADSYEQYF. The chain combines TRBV9 with TRBJ2-7; D is possibly TRBD2 (7 bases). This CDR3 has 15 amino acids. The germline V and J ends were trimmed by 2 bases and 0 bases, with 12 bases remaining between them. Germline-derived CDR1 and CDR2 are SGDLS and YYNGEE.

V and J are TRBV27 and TRBJ2-3; 7 bases are a match to TRBD2. The V and J ends lost 8 bases and 5 bases, in that order; junction bases with no gene match: 19. The germline CDR1 and CDR2 sequences are MNHEY and SMNVEV (reference sequence). This CDR3 spans 17 amino acids. CDR3 protein: CASSQRRAGAPGDTQYF. CDR3 coding DNA: TGTGCCAGCTCTCAAAGACGGGCGGGAGCACCTGGAGATACGCAGTATTTT.